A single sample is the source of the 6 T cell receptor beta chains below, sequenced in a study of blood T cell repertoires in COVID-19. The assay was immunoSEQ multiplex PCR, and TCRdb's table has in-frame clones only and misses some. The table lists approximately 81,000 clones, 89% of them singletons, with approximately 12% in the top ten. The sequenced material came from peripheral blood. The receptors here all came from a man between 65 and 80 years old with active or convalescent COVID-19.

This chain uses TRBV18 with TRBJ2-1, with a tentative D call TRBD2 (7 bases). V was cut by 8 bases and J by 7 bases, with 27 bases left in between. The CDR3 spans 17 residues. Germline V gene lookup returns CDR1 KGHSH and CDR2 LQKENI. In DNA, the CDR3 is TGTGCCAGCACTGCATCTGGGGGGGGACTGCAGGGGAATGAGCAGTTCTTC. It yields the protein CASTASGGGLQGNEQFF.

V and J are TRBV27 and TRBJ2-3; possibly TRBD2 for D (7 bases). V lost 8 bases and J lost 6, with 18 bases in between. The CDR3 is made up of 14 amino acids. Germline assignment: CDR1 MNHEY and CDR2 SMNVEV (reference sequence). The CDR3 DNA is TGTGCCAGCGGGGACCGGGGGGCCCCGGATACGCAGTATTTT. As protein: CASGDRGAPDTQYF.

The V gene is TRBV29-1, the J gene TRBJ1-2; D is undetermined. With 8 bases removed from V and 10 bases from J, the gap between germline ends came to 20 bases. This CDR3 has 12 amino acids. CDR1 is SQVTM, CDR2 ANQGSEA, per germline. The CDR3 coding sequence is TGCAGCTTCTGTCCGGGGTCTGGGATCTACACCTTC. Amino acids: CSFCPGSGIYTF.

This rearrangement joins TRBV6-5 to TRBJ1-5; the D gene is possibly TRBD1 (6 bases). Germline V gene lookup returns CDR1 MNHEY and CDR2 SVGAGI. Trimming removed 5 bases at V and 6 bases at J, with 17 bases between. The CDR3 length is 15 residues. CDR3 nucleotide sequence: TGTGCCAGCAGTAGGGACATTTCGTCGGCTCAGCCCCAGCATTTT. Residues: CASSRDISSAQPQHF.

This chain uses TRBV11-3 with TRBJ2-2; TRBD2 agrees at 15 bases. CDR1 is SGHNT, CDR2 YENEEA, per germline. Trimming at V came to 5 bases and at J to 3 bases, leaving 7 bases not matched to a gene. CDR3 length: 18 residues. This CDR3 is CASSPRTSGGADTGELFF. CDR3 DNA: TGTGCCAGCAGCCCCCGGACTAGCGGGGGGGCCGACACCGGGGAGCTGTTTTTT.

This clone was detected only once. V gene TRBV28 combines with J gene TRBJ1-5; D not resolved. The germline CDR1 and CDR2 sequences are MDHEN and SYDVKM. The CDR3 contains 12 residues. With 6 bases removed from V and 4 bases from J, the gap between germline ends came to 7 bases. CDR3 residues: CASRTENQPQHF. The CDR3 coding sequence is TGTGCCAGCAGGACTGAAAATCAGCCCCAGCATTTT.